What follows are 19 T cell receptor beta chains derived from one specimen sequenced in a study of vaccination effects on CD4 cells after COVID-19. With the ViraFEST assay, the study expanded antigen-specific CD4+ T cells using viral peptide pools, then sequenced them. CD4+ T cells were isolated after less than 13 days of culture. Each person got two doses of an mRNA SARS-CoV-2 vaccine, BNT162b2 or mRNA-1273. These TCRs' antigens remain unknown. TCRdb keeps only in-frame clones here, not all; method: immunoSEQ multiplex PCR. The table lists around 30,000 clones, around 70% of them singletons. The sample was CD4+ T cells from PBMCs cultured with HCoV-NL63 spike peptides, taken after COVID-19 vaccination. The receptors derive from a human donor who received a COVID-19 vaccine.

The gene calls are TRBV2 and TRBJ2-5; D possibly corresponds to TRBD1 (6 bases). The CDR3 loop spans 13 amino acids. V was shortened by 7 bases and J by 5 bases, with 14 bases between the two germline ends. The germline V gene encodes CDR1 SNHLY and CDR2 FYNNEI. The CDR3 loop is CASIRGLGETQYF. CDR3 bases: TGTGCCAGCATTAGGGGGTTAGGGGAGACCCAGTACTTC.

This chain joins TRBV6-5 and TRBJ1-2, with 10 bases fitting TRBD1. Trimming removed 3 bases from V and 2 bases from J; junction bases left unmatched: 6. Looked up from germline, CDR1 is MNHEY and CDR2 is SVGAGI. The length of the CDR3 is 16 residues. CDR3 protein: CASSYSRTGGNYGYTF. Here the CDR3 DNA reads TGTGCCAGCAGTTATTCGAGGACAGGGGGAAACTATGGCTACACCTTC.

This clone has only a few counts. The sample contains more than one DNA sequence encoding this CDR3. The chain has TRBV3-1 (or the pseudogene TRBV3-2) and TRBJ1-3; no reliable D call. This CDR3 is built from 13 residues. V lost 3 bases to trimming and J lost 4 bases, with 7 bases between them. CDR1 is LGHDT and CDR2 is YNNKEL in the germline V gene (reference sequence). The CDR3 loop reads CASSQGRGNTIYF. CDR3 DNA sequence: TGTGCCAGCAGCCAGGGGAGAGGAAACACCATATATTTT.

V usage is TRBV7-8 and J usage is TRBJ1-6; D is unclear. The V gene's germline CDR1 is SGHVS and CDR2 FQNEAQ. CDR3 length equals 15 residues. Between the trimmed V and J ends, which lost 3 bases and 6 bases, there was a span of 12 bases. The CDR3 DNA reads TGTGCCAGCAGCTTTGTGGCGCAGGTTAATTCACCCCTCCACTTT. This gives the protein CASSFVAQVNSPLHF.

The rearrangement links TRBV20-1 to TRBJ1-2; a weak D match, TRBD1 (5 bases). V shed 3 bases and J shed 5 bases, with 7 bases lying between them. CDR1 and CDR2 from the germline V gene are DFQATT and SNEGSKA (reference sequence). The CDR3 extends over 11 amino acids. The CDR3 bases are TGCAGTGCTAGGGACACATATGGCTACACCTTC. Translating it yields CSARDTYGYTF.

The chain combines TRBV11-2 with TRBJ2-7; no clear D gene. Germline V lookup: CDR1 SGHAT, CDR2 FQNNGV. The CDR3 covers 13 residues. The V gene lost 0 bases and the J gene lost 1 base, with 4 bases spanning the gap. Here the CDR3 DNA reads TGTGCCAGCAGCTTAGAGTTTTCCTACGAGCAGTACTTC. It specifies CASSLEFSYEQYF.

This sequence joins TRBV5-4 and TRBJ2-3; perhaps TRBD1 as D (5 bases). CDR3 length equals 15 residues. Trimming left V 0 bases short and J 2 bases short, with 10 bases between. Germline V gives CDR1 SGHNT, CDR2 YYREEE (reference sequence). The CDR3 DNA is TGTGCCAGCAGCTTGGCTCCCAGGGACACAGATACGCAGTATTTT. Translating gives CASSLAPRDTDTQYF.

This sequence joins TRBV2 and TRBJ2-3; D remains ambiguous. Germline CDR1 SNHLY, CDR2 FYNNEI. V lost 7 bases, J lost 1 base, and 12 bases lay in between. The CDR3 covers 14 residues. This CDR3 is CASTGQYGTDTQYF. In DNA, the CDR3 is TGTGCCAGCACCGGGCAGTACGGCACAGATACGCAGTATTTT. Full variable domain (remainder filled in from reference TRBV2 and TRBJ2-3): EPEVTQTPSHQVTQMGQEVILRCVPISNHLYFYWYRQILGQKVEFLVSFYNNEISEKSEIFDDQFSVERPDGSNFTLKIRSTKLEDSAMYFCASTGQYGTDTQYFGPGTRLTVL.

This rearrangement joins TRBV6-2 or TRBV6-3 to TRBJ1-6; the D gene is possibly TRBD1 (6 bases). Germline assignment: CDR1 MNHEY and CDR2 SVGEGT. V was clipped by 2 bases and J by 9 bases, with 14 bases between them. The CDR3 covers 15 residues. This chain's CDR3 is CASSYVTRGGSPLHF. The CDR3 DNA reads TGTGCCAGCAGTTACGTCACACGAGGGGGTTCACCCCTCCACTTT.

This clone was seen a few times. The rearrangement joins TRBV11-2 to TRBJ1-4, with a possible D match to TRBD1 (5 bases). The CDR3 spans 15 residues. V dropped 0 bases and J dropped 2 bases, with 7 bases sitting between them. Germline V gene sequence: CDR1 SGHAT, CDR2 FQNNGV. CDR3 sequence: CASSLEAGTNEKLFF. The CDR3, as DNA: TGTGCCAGCAGCTTAGAAGCAGGGACTAATGAAAAACTGTTTTTT. Variable domain in full (rest from reference TRBV11-2 and TRBJ1-4): EAGVAQSPRYKIIEKRQSVAFWCNPISGHATLYWYQQILGQGPKLLIQFQNNGVVDDSQLPKDRFSAERLKGVDSTLKIQPAKLEDSAVYLCASSLEAGTNEKLFFGSGTQLSVL.

The chain uses TRBV29-1 and TRBJ1-2, with D tentatively TRBD1 (6 bases). V lost 6 bases to trimming and J lost 8 bases, with 10 bases between them. Germline V CDR1 and CDR2: SQVTM, ANQGSEA. The CDR3 covers 10 residues. The DNA of the CDR3 is TGCAGCGTGGAGGGGGGCGGCTACACCTTC. Its protein product is CSVEGGGYTF.

The CDR3 bases are TGTGCCAGCAGCTCGGGACAGGGGGTTGGCTACACCTTC. Its translation: CASSSGQGVGYTF. V and J are TRBV5-4 and TRBJ1-2, with TRBD1 matching 11 bases. The germline V gene encodes CDR1 SGHNT and CDR2 YYREEE (reference sequence). V dropped 3 bases and J dropped 7; count of bases not matched to a gene: 2. CDR3 length equals 13 residues.

This chain links TRBV2 with TRBJ2-4, with 7 bases matching TRBD2. V lost 4 bases and J lost 0; bases outside the gene matches: 12. This CDR3 is built from 18 residues. CDR1 SNHLY and CDR2 FYNNEI come from the germline V gene. In DNA form, the CDR3 reads TGTGCCAGCAGTGTAGCCCCGCTAGCGGCGATAGCCAAAAACATTCAGTACTTC. Its translation is CASSVAPLAAIAKNIQYF.

There are a few counts of this clone. This chain links TRBV9 with TRBJ1-1; D is perhaps TRBD1 (6 bases). The germline CDR1 and CDR2 sequences are SGDLS and YYNGEE. The V end was cut by 0 bases, the J end by 2 bases, with 20 bases between. The CDR3 is 18 amino acids. CDR3 DNA: TGTGCCAGCAGCGTAGACGATAGGTCAGGGGACACAAACACTGAAGCTTTCTTT. It encodes CASSVDDRSGDTNTEAFF.

The chain recombines TRBV6-5 with TRBJ1-1; 12 bases map to TRBD1. V shed 3 bases, J shed 7 bases, and the junction held 9 bases outside the gene matches. Germline-derived CDR1 and CDR2 are MNHEY and SVGAGI. The CDR3 length is 16 residues. The CDR3 region is CASSYLPGQGAGEAFF. CDR3 sequence (DNA): TGTGCCAGCAGTTATCTTCCGGGACAGGGGGCTGGTGAAGCTTTCTTT.

The genes are TRBV5-4 and TRBJ2-1, with 16 positions matching TRBD2. V lost 4 bases to trimming and J lost 9 bases; unmatched junction nucleotides: 13. The CDR3 contains 18 residues. Germline CDR1 is SGHNT and CDR2 is YYREEE (reference sequence). This CDR3 reads CASSRGTSGGARYGEQFF. The DNA for the CDR3 is TGTGCCAGCAGCCGCGGGACTAGCGGGGGGGCCAGGTATGGTGAGCAGTTCTTC.

By its share, this clone is medium-sized. The CDR3 sequence is CASSQSGAKSTEAFF. CDR3 nucleotides: TGTGCCAGCAGCCAATCCGGGGCCAAGAGCACTGAAGCTTTCTTT. The V call is TRBV3-1 (or the pseudogene TRBV3-2), the J call TRBJ1-1, with a weak D call TRBD1 (5 bases). Trimming took off 2 bases at V and 4 bases at J, with 14 bases between the two ends. This CDR3 region has 15 residues. CDR1 is LGHDT and CDR2 is YNNKEL in the germline V gene (reference sequence).

This clone was seen only a few times. CDR3 sequence: CASSDPRKGSPLHF. CDR3 in DNA: TGTGCCAGCAGTGACCCCCGAAAGGGCTCACCCCTCCACTTT. This chain links TRBV6-4 with TRBJ1-6, with no clear D. The CDR3 has 14 amino acids. Germline V gene lookup returns CDR1 MRHNA and CDR2 SNTAGT. V was trimmed by 2 bases and J by 10 bases, leaving 12 bases between them.

This chain uses TRBV7-7 with TRBJ2-4; D possibly corresponds to TRBD1 (5 bases). The CDR3 has 13 residues. Trimming took off 2 bases at V and 7 bases at J, with 9 bases between the two ends. Germline V gene lookup returns CDR1 SSHAT and CDR2 FNYEAQ (reference sequence). The CDR3 loop reads CASSLSPGNIQYF. In nucleotides, the CDR3 is TGTGCCAGCAGCTTATCTCCAGGGAACATTCAGTACTTC. Full variable domain (missing parts from reference TRBV7-7 and TRBJ2-4): GAGVSQSPRYKVTKRGQDVTLRCDPISSHATLYWYQQALGQGPEFLTYFNYEAQPDKSGLPSDRFSAERPEGSISTLTIQRTEQRDSAMYRCASSLSPGNIQYFGAGTRLSVL.